The source of this TCR beta chain is a study of blood T cells in healthy people across ages (dated by TCRdb to between 2014 and 2017). About the study as a whole: In model experiments, roughly one uniquely barcoded TCR beta cDNA molecule per two T cells was captured by template switching. To track age-related changes in TCR beta repertoire diversity, the study relied on deep sequencing normalized with unique cDNA molecular identifiers. Four age groups were formed from the donors: young (average approximately 15 years), middle-aged (approximately 42), aged (about 62) and long-lived (less than 85). To avoid experimental bias, donors of different ages were randomly spread across the sequencing lanes. For two donors (one aged 18 to 30 and one aged 80 or older), the study analyzed two additional independent replicas of 1 million unique cDNA reads from the same blood draw. The investigation overall reported the following: Compared with the aged group, the long-lived group had more naive CD4+ T cells, fewer expanded clones and increased TCR diversity, suggesting age selection. The percentage of naive T cells measured by flow cytometry correlated strongly with observed TCR beta diversity. Observed TCR beta diversity per million T cells fell roughly linearly with age, and a significant reduction was already apparent by age around 44. Estimates of total diversity from one million sequenced T cells were regarded as lower bounds and underestimates. Because donor CMV infection status was unknown, age-related changes in expanded clonotypes were potentially confounded. Because profiling used bulk unsorted PBMCs, naive and antigen-experienced compartments could not be compared conclusively.

The library was built by means of 5' RACE. The sequencing machine was an Illumina HiSeq 2500. A second PCR of roughly 6 to 11 cycles was run with a J-beta primer mix and a sample-barcoded 5' primer. A unique molecular identifier was introduced onto each TCR beta cDNA molecule by a template-switch 5' adaptor carrying 12 random nucleotides. Each sample yielded at least 3 million CDR3-containing paired-end reads. The Mint cDNA synthesis kit, primed by a TRBC-specific oligonucleotide, was used to synthesize first-strand cDNA from all RNA. All cDNA was treated with uracil-DNA glycosylase and then went through a first 18-cycle PCR with the universal primers M1SS and BC2_uni_R. From the authors' description of their analysis: For normalization, 1 million high-quality reads, each with a distinct molecular identifier, were randomly selected from each sample. Instead of being binned into consensus sequences, reads with shared molecular identifiers were discarded. MiTCR, set to a Q25 quality threshold and the strictest error-elimination algorithm, was used for CDR3 identification, clonotype clustering and error correction. Lower-bound total TCR beta diversity was estimated with a nonparametric unseen species model using Euler transformation. Clones were called with MiXCR by TCRdb after fastp trimmed the public reads at Q25, and only in-frame beta chains were retained. Rows are unified per CDR3 protein, each entry keeping the most common DNA and genes. These V and J calls originate from TCRdb's pipeline instead of the authors' own analysis. Counted in this sample were approximately 1.5 million distinct CDR3 sequences; roughly a third of them appeared once. Around 11% of the sample rests with the top ten.

The roughly 37 donors, aged 6 to 90 years, were systemically healthy Caucasian individuals from Russia. Each donor gave roughly 9 milliliters of peripheral blood, drawn into EDTA-treated Vacutainer tubes. Ficoll-Paque density-gradient centrifugation was used to isolate PBMCs, with at least 6.5 million obtained per sample. Total RNA, at least 6 micrograms per sample, was extracted from PBMCs with Trizol reagent. For every donor, an aliquot of PBMCs went through flow cytometry to measure the percentages of naive CD45RAhigh/CD27high T cells. The germline V gene supplies CDR1 SGHVS and CDR2 FNYEAQ. The germline ends are 13 bases apart after V is trimmed by 4 bases and J by 4 bases. Counted from cysteine to phenylalanine, this CDR3 has 14 amino acids. Just CDR3 DNA is preserved here, 42 bases in frame from base 1. Note on this clonotype: Its specific antigen is unknown. No qualities accompany the bases; no much larger clone lies one base away.

The chain joins TRBV7-6 to TRBJ1-2; no D gene call is confident. Sequenced sample: blood. The receptor was isolated from a woman under 40 in good health. CDR3 protein: CASSSNQNSYGYTF. The bases read TGTGCCAGCAGCTCGAATCAGAATAGCTATGGCTACACCTTC.